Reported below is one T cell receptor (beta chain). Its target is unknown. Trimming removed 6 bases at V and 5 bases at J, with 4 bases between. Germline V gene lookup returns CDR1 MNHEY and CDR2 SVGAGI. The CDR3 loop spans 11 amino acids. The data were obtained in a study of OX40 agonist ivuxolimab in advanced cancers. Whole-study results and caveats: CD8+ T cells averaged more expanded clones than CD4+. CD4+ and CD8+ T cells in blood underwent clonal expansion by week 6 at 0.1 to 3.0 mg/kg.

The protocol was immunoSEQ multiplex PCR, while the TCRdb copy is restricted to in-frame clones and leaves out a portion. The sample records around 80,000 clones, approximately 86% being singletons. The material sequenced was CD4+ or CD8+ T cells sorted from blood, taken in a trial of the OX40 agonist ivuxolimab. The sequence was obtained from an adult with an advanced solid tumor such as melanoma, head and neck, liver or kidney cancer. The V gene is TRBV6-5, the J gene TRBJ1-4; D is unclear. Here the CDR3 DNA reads TGTGCCAGCAGGGGCAATGAAAAACTGTTTTTT. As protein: CASRGNEKLFF.